This TCR beta chain comes out of a study of blood T cells in healthy people across ages. Combining a sample-barcoded 5' primer with a J-beta primer mix, a second PCR ran for about 6 to 12 cycles. TCRdb re-derived calls from the 5' RACE reads in MiXCR, one entry per CDR3 protein. Of 1.5 million to 2 million distinct CDR3 sequences in the sample, 40% to 55% were seen once. Germline CDR1 DFQATT, CDR2 SNEGSKA (reference sequence). Trimming stripped 0 bases from V and 7 bases from J, with 10 bases between. This CDR3 comprises 13 residues. The V and J genes are TRBV20-1 and TRBJ1-5; a possible D gene is TRBD1 (5 bases). The sequencing sample was made of blood. This clonotype was obtained from a middle-aged woman in good health. CDR3 DNA sequence: TGCAGTGCTAGAGACAGGGATAAGCAGCCCCAGCATTTT. As protein: CSARDRDKQPQHF.